This T cell receptor (beta chain) was identified during a study of shared clonotypes between healthy human individuals. Looking at the study overall: Plates per donor: three CD4 naive, three CD4 memory, two CD8 naive, one CD8 memory.

All donors were Caucasian adults living in Nashville, Tennessee. CDR3 length: 16 amino acids. The germline gives CDR1 WNHNN, CDR2 SYGVQD (reference sequence). Trimming at V came to 4 bases and at J to 3 bases, leaving 7 bases not matched to a gene. Produced via immunoSEQ multiplex PCR; TCRdb's table is partial and in-frame only. The sample shows over a million clones, about 75% of them seen only once. Specimen: memory CD4+ T cells sorted from blood. As for subset: CD45RA-negative fraction. This chain uses TRBV10-1 with TRBJ2-7, with TRBD2 identical over 12 bases. The receptor comes from a man aged 18 to 30 in good health. The CDR3 sequence is CASSGTSGALIYEQYF. The DNA of the CDR3 is TGCGCCAGCAGTGGGACTAGCGGGGCCCTGATCTACGAGCAGTACTTC.